These T cell receptor beta chains were read from a single sample in a study of PD-1 blockade in classical Hodgkin lymphoma. Method: immunoSEQ multiplex PCR; TCRdb's copy keeps in-frame clones and lacks some. The sample records about 85,000 clones, around 90% being singletons. This specimen was peripheral blood mononuclear cells (PBMCs), taken before the second cycle of nivolumab. The receptors were sampled from a human donor with classical Hodgkin lymphoma. Both conserved end residues are part of each CDR3. D genes are given only for firm matches. Only part of the rows carry a size: once, few, many, or a class if the clone is expanded.

TRBJ2-7 TRBV7-9 NA NA TGTGCCAGCAGCTCGAACGGAAGCGGGCAAATGAGCTCCTACGAGCAGTACTTC CASSSNGSGQMSSYEQYF
TRBJ2-1 TRBV29-1 NA NA TGCAGCGCTCCCGGGACACCTGGGAATGAGCAGTTCTTC CSAPGTPGNEQFF
TRBJ2-2 TRBV19 NA NA TGTGCCAGTAGTATTTCGGCGGGACTTATCACCGGGGAGCTGTTTTTT CASSISAGLITGELFF
TRBJ2-7 TRBV5-1 NA NA TGCGCCAGCAGCAATGACAGACTCTCCTACGAGCAGTACTTC CASSNDRLSYEQYF
TRBJ1-1 TRBV5-4 NA NA TGTGCCAGCAGCCTTGAACAGGGATGGAACACTGAAGCTTTCTTT CASSLEQGWNTEAFF
TRBJ1-4 TRBV27 NA NA TGTGCCAGCAGGAGCAATGAAAAACTGTTTTTT CASRSNEKLFF
TRBJ2-7 TRBV9 TRBD1 once TGTGCCAGCAGCGTAGCCGGACAGGGGGCCTCCTACGAGCAGTACTTC CASSVAGQGASYEQYF
TRBJ2-7 TRBV28 NA NA TGTGCCAGCAGTGAAGGGACAAACTACGAGCAGTACTTC CASSEGTNYEQYF
TRBJ2-5 TRBV9 NA NA TGTGCCAGCAGCTCCCGACCCTTCTACCAAGAGACCCAGTACTTC CASSSRPFYQETQYF
TRBJ1-1 TRBV11-2 NA NA TGTGCCAGCAGCTTAGTAGGCGGGGGCATGAACACTGAAGCTTTCTTT CASSLVGGGMNTEAFF
TRBJ2-7 TRBV28 NA NA TGTGCCAGCGGCGAGGAGGGGATGACAACCTACGAGCAGTACTTC CASGEEGMTTYEQYF
TRBJ1-1 TRBV7-9 NA NA TGTCCCTGGGGGGACACTGAAGCTTTCTTT CPWGDTEAFF
TRBJ1-1 TRBV30 NA few TGTGCCTGGAGATCAGGCGCATATCACACTGAAGCTTTCTTT CAWRSGAYHTEAFF
TRBJ1-1 TRBV9 NA NA TGTGCCAGCAGCGTAGATGTCGGTAAGAACACTGAAGCTTTCTTT CASSVDVGKNTEAFF
TRBJ1-3 TRBV6-5 NA NA TGTGCCAGCAGTTACCGGGGCCGCACTGGAAACACCATATATTTT CASSYRGRTGNTIYF
TRBJ2-1 TRBV19 NA NA TGTGCCAGTAGTACCTCCGCCTCCTACAATGAGCAGTTCTTC CASSTSASYNEQFF